A selection of T cell receptor beta chains follows, all from one sample in a study of blood T cells in healthy people across ages. TCRdb itself ran the 5' RACE reads through MiXCR, one entry per CDR3 protein. The sample yields 1,500,000 or so distinct CDR3 sequences, 59% seen once. Material: blood. All receptors derive from a man aged 18 to 30 in good health. CDR3s include the opening cysteine and the closing phenylalanine or tryptophan. D genes are given only for firm matches. Clone size is not always given. Where it is, it says once, few, many or a class for expanded clones.

clone size: NA; J gene: TRBJ2-1; D gene: NA; V gene: TRBV9; CDR3 DNA: TGTGCCAGCAGCGACAACAGGGAGAGGTGGATCTACAATGAGCAGTTCTTC; CDR3 protein: CASSDNRERWIYNEQFF
clone size: few; J gene: TRBJ2-3; D gene: NA; V gene: TRBV27; CDR3 DNA: TGTGCCAGCAGTGGTTGGGCGTACACAGATACGCAGTATTTT; CDR3 protein: CASSGWAYTDTQYF
clone size: NA; J gene: TRBJ2-7; D gene: NA; V gene: TRBV2; CDR3 DNA: TGTGCCAGCACGGCAGGAGCCTACGAGCAGTACTTC; CDR3 protein: CASTAGAYEQYF
clone size: once; J gene: TRBJ1-5; D gene: NA; V gene: TRBV20-1; CDR3 DNA: TGCAGTGATGGTAGCAATCAGCCCCAGCATTTT; CDR3 protein: CSDGSNQPQHF
clone size: few; J gene: TRBJ2-7; D gene: NA; V gene: TRBV10-1; CDR3 DNA: TGCGCCAGCAGTGAGGGCCTGGGATACGAGCAGTACTTC; CDR3 protein: CASSEGLGYEQYF
clone size: NA; J gene: TRBJ2-7; D gene: NA; V gene: TRBV7-9; CDR3 DNA: TGTGCCAGCAGTCCCCCCGCGGACATCGAGCAGTACTTC; CDR3 protein: CASSPPADIEQYF
clone size: NA; J gene: TRBJ2-1; D gene: TRBD1; V gene: TRBV6-5; CDR3 DNA: TGTGCCAGCAGTTACGTCGCAGGGGGCAGTGAGCAGTTCTTC; CDR3 protein: CASSYVAGGSEQFF
clone size: NA; J gene: TRBJ2-7; D gene: NA; V gene: TRBV27; CDR3 DNA: TGTGCCAGCAGTTCTCGACGGGGCCAGGGGCTCCACGAGCAGTACTTC; CDR3 protein: CASSSRRGQGLHEQYF
clone size: NA; J gene: TRBJ2-1; D gene: NA; V gene: TRBV27; CDR3 DNA: TGTGCGACGAACCCGGGATCCCCATTGGTTGAGCAGTTCTTC; CDR3 protein: CATNPGSPLVEQFF
clone size: NA; J gene: TRBJ2-4; D gene: NA; V gene: TRBV6-2/TRBV6-3; CDR3 DNA: TGTGCCAGCACCACAGCCCGCTCCGGGCAGTACTTC; CDR3 protein: CASTTARSGQYF
clone size: NA; J gene: TRBJ2-1; D gene: NA; V gene: TRBV4-2; CDR3 DNA: TGTGCCAGCAGTCAACACAACTTAGCGATTGAGCAGTTCTTC; CDR3 protein: CASSQHNLAIEQFF
clone size: once; J gene: TRBJ1-1; D gene: NA; V gene: TRBV6-4; CDR3 DNA: TGTGCCAGCAGTGACCTGGGCGCGAACACTGAAGCTTTCTTT; CDR3 protein: CASSDLGANTEAFF
clone size: NA; J gene: TRBJ2-1; D gene: NA; V gene: TRBV5-1; CDR3 DNA: TGCGCCAGCAGCCCTTGGAGCTCCTACAATGAGCAGTTCTTC; CDR3 protein: CASSPWSSYNEQFF
clone size: NA; J gene: TRBJ2-7; D gene: TRBD1; V gene: TRBV20-1; CDR3 DNA: TGCAGTGCGGGGGACAGACTCAGCTACGAGCAGTACTTC; CDR3 protein: CSAGDRLSYEQYF
clone size: NA; J gene: TRBJ1-1; D gene: NA; V gene: TRBV5-1; CDR3 DNA: TGCGCCAGCAGTAAAGACAGGATCACTGAAGCTTTCTTT; CDR3 protein: CASSKDRITEAFF
clone size: few; J gene: TRBJ1-1; D gene: TRBD1; V gene: TRBV7-2; CDR3 DNA: TGTGCCAGCAGCCAATTTGCGGCGGGACAGGGATATATGAACACTGAAGCTTTCTTT; CDR3 protein: CASSQFAAGQGYMNTEAFF
clone size: NA; J gene: TRBJ2-5; D gene: NA; V gene: TRBV6-1; CDR3 DNA: TGTGCCAGCAGTGACGGCCCAGGGAACCAAGAGACCCAGTACTTC; CDR3 protein: CASSDGPGNQETQYF
clone size: few; J gene: TRBJ1-2; D gene: TRBD1; V gene: TRBV12-3/TRBV12-4; CDR3 DNA: TGTGCCAGCAGGCCCATGGGACAGGGCGTCCTCAACTATGGCTACACCTTC; CDR3 protein: CASRPMGQGVLNYGYTF
clone size: NA; J gene: TRBJ2-7; D gene: NA; V gene: TRBV20-1; CDR3 DNA: TGCAGTGCCCTGAGTCCCCCGACTTTCTACGAGCAGTACTTC; CDR3 protein: CSALSPPTFYEQYF
clone size: NA; J gene: TRBJ2-7; D gene: NA; V gene: TRBV20-1; CDR3 DNA: TGCAGTGGTATAGCCCACGGAGACCGTGCCTTCTACGAGCAGTACTTC; CDR3 protein: CSGIAHGDRAFYEQYF
clone size: few; J gene: TRBJ2-3; D gene: NA; V gene: TRBV6-2/TRBV6-3; CDR3 DNA: TGTGCCAGTTATGGACTCAACACAGATACGCAGTATTTT; CDR3 protein: CASYGLNTDTQYF
clone size: NA; J gene: TRBJ2-5; D gene: TRBD2; V gene: TRBV4-1; CDR3 DNA: TGCGCCAGCAGCCACCTCAGGACTAGCGGGAGAGTGGAGACCCAGTACTTC; CDR3 protein: CASSHLRTSGRVETQYF
clone size: NA; J gene: TRBJ2-2; D gene: NA; V gene: TRBV20-1; CDR3 DNA: TGCAGTGCTAGCGGGGGTAACACCGGGGAGCCGTTTTTT; CDR3 protein: CSASGGNTGEPFF
clone size: NA; J gene: TRBJ2-7; D gene: NA; V gene: TRBV7-2; CDR3 DNA: TGTGCCAGCAGCCCCTGGGGGGGACAAGCCTACGAGCAGTACTTC; CDR3 protein: CASSPWGGQAYEQYF
clone size: NA; J gene: TRBJ2-7; D gene: TRBD2; V gene: TRBV12-3/TRBV12-4; CDR3 DNA: TGTGCCAGCAGTTTTGGACTAGCGGTGGACAACGAGCAGTACTTC; CDR3 protein: CASSFGLAVDNEQYF
clone size: NA; J gene: TRBJ2-3; D gene: TRBD2; V gene: TRBV12-3/TRBV12-4; CDR3 DNA: TGTGCCAGCAGTTTAGCGCGGGCTAGCGGGAGCACAGATACGCAGTATTTT; CDR3 protein: CASSLARASGSTDTQYF
clone size: NA; J gene: TRBJ1-1; D gene: TRBD1; V gene: TRBV14; CDR3 DNA: TGTGCCAGCAGCCAAGAGTTTCTACGGGGACAGGTGTCGAACACTGAAGCTTTCTTT; CDR3 protein: CASSQEFLRGQVSNTEAFF
clone size: NA; J gene: TRBJ1-4; D gene: NA; V gene: TRBV27; CDR3 DNA: TGTGCCAGTGGGTCACATGGTGGTGAAAAACTGTTTTTT; CDR3 protein: CASGSHGGEKLFF
clone size: NA; J gene: TRBJ2-5; D gene: TRBD2; V gene: TRBV6-5; CDR3 DNA: TGTGCCAGCAGTACCCTCCGTAGCGGGGGAGGGGAGACCCAGTACTTC; CDR3 protein: CASSTLRSGGGETQYF
clone size: NA; J gene: TRBJ2-1; D gene: NA; V gene: TRBV6-5; CDR3 DNA: TGTGCCAGCGGGGCCGGCAATGAGCAGTTCTTC; CDR3 protein: CASGAGNEQFF
clone size: few; J gene: TRBJ2-7; D gene: NA; V gene: TRBV4-1; CDR3 DNA: TGCGCCAGCAGCCAGGCCCGGGATTACGAGCAGTACTTC; CDR3 protein: CASSQARDYEQYF
clone size: many; J gene: TRBJ2-1; D gene: NA; V gene: TRBV12-3/TRBV12-4; CDR3 DNA: TGTGCCAGCAGTTTAAAGGTCGGTAGCTCCTACAATGAGCAGTTCTTC; CDR3 protein: CASSLKVGSSYNEQFF
clone size: NA; J gene: TRBJ1-1; D gene: NA; V gene: TRBV29-1; CDR3 DNA: TGCAGCATCAGGGTAAACACTGAAGCTTTCTTT; CDR3 protein: CSIRVNTEAFF
clone size: NA; J gene: TRBJ2-5; D gene: TRBD2; V gene: TRBV20-1; CDR3 DNA: TGCAGTGCTAAGGCTAGCGGAGGGACCCAGTACTTC; CDR3 protein: CSAKASGGTQYF
clone size: NA; J gene: TRBJ1-5; D gene: NA; V gene: TRBV27; CDR3 DNA: TGTGCCAGCAGTTTATGGCCCGGGGACAATCAGCCCCAGCATTTT; CDR3 protein: CASSLWPGDNQPQHF
clone size: NA; J gene: TRBJ2-1; D gene: TRBD2; V gene: TRBV3-1; CDR3 DNA: TGTGCCAGCAGCCAAGAGGGGACTATGTTGGCGGCGGCCTACAATGAGCAGTTCTTC; CDR3 protein: CASSQEGTMLAAAYNEQFF
clone size: NA; J gene: TRBJ1-2; D gene: NA; V gene: TRBV7-9; CDR3 DNA: TGTGCCAGCAGCTTAGGGGCAGGGATTGGCTACACCTTC; CDR3 protein: CASSLGAGIGYTF
clone size: NA; J gene: TRBJ1-5; D gene: NA; V gene: TRBV4-3; CDR3 DNA: TGCGCCAGCAGCCCCAGGTGGAGGGGCAATCAGCCCCAGCATTTT; CDR3 protein: CASSPRWRGNQPQHF
clone size: NA; J gene: TRBJ1-1; D gene: NA; V gene: TRBV12-3/TRBV12-4; CDR3 DNA: TGTGCCAGCAGTTTTTTCGGGGGCGCGTCGGTCGCTGAAGCTTTCTTT; CDR3 protein: CASSFFGGASVAEAFF
clone size: NA; J gene: TRBJ2-3; D gene: NA; V gene: TRBV29-1; CDR3 DNA: TGCAGCGTTGTTGGAGGAGAGGGCGCAGATACGCAGTATTTT; CDR3 protein: CSVVGGEGADTQYF
clone size: NA; J gene: TRBJ1-4; D gene: NA; V gene: TRBV3-1; CDR3 DNA: TGTGCCAGCAGCCAAGATCGCAGGACGCGTCAAAAACTGTTTTTT; CDR3 protein: CASSQDRRTRQKLFF
clone size: few; J gene: TRBJ2-1; D gene: NA; V gene: TRBV27; CDR3 DNA: TGTGCCAGCAGTTTGGACCCGGAGGGACCCAATGAGCAGTTCTTC; CDR3 protein: CASSLDPEGPNEQFF
clone size: few; J gene: TRBJ2-5; D gene: NA; V gene: TRBV7-2; CDR3 DNA: TGTGCCAGCAGCGCCGGGGTCCCCATTGAGACCCAGTACTTC; CDR3 protein: CASSAGVPIETQYF
clone size: NA; J gene: TRBJ1-2; D gene: TRBD1; V gene: TRBV2; CDR3 DNA: TGTGCCAGCAAAACCCAACCACCGGGACAGCTCTATGGCTACACCTTC; CDR3 protein: CASKTQPPGQLYGYTF